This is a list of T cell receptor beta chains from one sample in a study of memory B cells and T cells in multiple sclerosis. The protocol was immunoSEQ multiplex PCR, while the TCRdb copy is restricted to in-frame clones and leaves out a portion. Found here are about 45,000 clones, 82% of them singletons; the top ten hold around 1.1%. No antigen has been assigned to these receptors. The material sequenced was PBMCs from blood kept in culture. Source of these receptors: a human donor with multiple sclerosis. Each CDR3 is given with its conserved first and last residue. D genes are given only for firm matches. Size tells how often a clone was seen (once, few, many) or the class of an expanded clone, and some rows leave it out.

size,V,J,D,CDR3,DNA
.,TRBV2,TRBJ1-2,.,CASSEAYKGYGYTF,TGTGCCAGCAGTGAAGCGTACAAGGGCTATGGCTACACCTTC
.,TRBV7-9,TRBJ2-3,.,CASSSFGGTDTQYF,TGTGCCAGCAGCTCCTTCGGGGGTACAGATACGCAGTATTTT
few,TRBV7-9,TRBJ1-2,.,CASSALLGHYGYTF,TGTGCCAGCAGCGCGCTCCTGGGACACTATGGCTACACCTTC
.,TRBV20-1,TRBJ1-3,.,CSAATGNTIYF,TGCAGTGCTGCAACTGGAAACACCATATATTTT
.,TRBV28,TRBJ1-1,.,CASSHDRLRNTEAFF,TGTGCCAGCAGTCACGACCGCCTGAGGAACACTGAAGCTTTCTTT
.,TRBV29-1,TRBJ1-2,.,CSVEDWVGGYTF,TGCAGCGTTGAAGATTGGGTGGGCGGCTACACCTTC
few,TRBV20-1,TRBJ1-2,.,CSANSYTF,TGCAGTGCTAACAGCTACACCTTC
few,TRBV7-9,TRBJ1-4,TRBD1,CASSSTGTGWEKLFF,TGTGCCAGCAGCTCCACCGGGACAGGCTGGGAAAAACTGTTTTTT
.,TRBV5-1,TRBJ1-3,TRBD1,CASSLLGQGALRTSGNTIYF,TGCGCCAGCAGCTTGTTGGGGCAGGGGGCGCTAAGGACCTCTGGAAACACCATATATTTT
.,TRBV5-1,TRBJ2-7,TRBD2,CASSLVAGGPGEQYF,TGCGCCAGCAGCTTGGTAGCGGGGGGGCCCGGCGAGCAGTACTTC
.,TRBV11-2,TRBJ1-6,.,CASSLYSDSPLHF,TGTGCCAGCAGCTTATACTCGGATTCACCCCTCCACTTT
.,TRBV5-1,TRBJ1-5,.,CASSLGGHYQPQHF,TGCGCCAGCAGCTTGGGGGGGCATTATCAGCCCCAGCATTTT
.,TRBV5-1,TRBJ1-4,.,CASTGDATNEKLFF,TGCGCCAGCACGGGTGATGCAACTAATGAAAAACTGTTTTTT
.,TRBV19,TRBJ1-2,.,CASSILLSAYGYTF,TGTGCCAGTAGTATATTGCTTTCGGCCTATGGCTACACCTTC
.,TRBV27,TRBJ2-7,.,CASSSLSSYEQYF,TGTGCCAGCAGTTCGTTGTCCTCCTACGAGCAGTACTTC
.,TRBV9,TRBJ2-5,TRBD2,CASSAVTSGGSETQYF,TGTGCCAGCAGCGCTGTGACTAGCGGGGGATCAGAGACCCAGTACTTC
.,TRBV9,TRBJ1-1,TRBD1,CASSVVLGGVGNTEAFF,TGTGCCAGCAGCGTAGTCCTAGGGGGCGTCGGAAACACTGAAGCTTTCTTT
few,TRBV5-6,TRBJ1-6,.,CASSLGTGRFDSPLHF,TGTGCCAGCAGCTTGGGAACAGGGAGGTTTGATTCACCCCTCCACTTT
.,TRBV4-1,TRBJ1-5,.,CASSLGAPSNQPQHF,TGCGCCAGCAGCCTAGGGGCGCCGAGCAATCAGCCCCAGCATTTT
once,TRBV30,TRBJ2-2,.,CAWRISLDTGELFF,TGTGCCTGGAGGATCTCTTTGGACACCGGGGAGCTGTTTTTT